These 24 T cell receptor beta chains were all obtained from the same sample, sequenced in a study of regulatory T cells in long-lasting Graves disease. The TCR beta library used iRepertoire HTBI primers with Arm-PCR amplification of CDR3. TCRdb re-analysed the multiplex PCR reads in MiXCR, keeping a single row per CDR3 protein. The table lists roughly 450,000 distinct CDR3 sequences, 20% to 30% of them singletons, with about a quarter in the top ten. The time point is: persistent/refractory GD, antithyroid drugs over 5 years with positive TRAb. Following extraction of RNA from PBMCs, that RNA was used to make the TCR library. The specimen comprised peripheral blood mononuclear cells (PBMCs), sampled when the disease was refractory, from a patient treated with antithyroid drugs. The receptors shown here come from a female donor with Graves disease.

V gene TRBV5-4 combines with J gene TRBJ1-1; D perhaps matches TRBD1 (5 bases). Germline assignment: CDR1 SGHNT and CDR2 YYREEE (reference sequence). V lost 5 bases to trimming and J lost 1 base, with 9 bases between them. The CDR3 has 13 amino acids. In DNA form, the CDR3 reads TGTGCCAGCAGTTACAGGAGGAACACTGAAGCTTTCTTT. It encodes CASSYRRNTEAFF.

The rearrangement links TRBV30 to TRBJ1-1; the D gene is possibly TRBD1 (5 bases). The CDR3 runs 11 residues. CDR1 GTSNPN and CDR2 SVGIG come from the germline V gene (reference sequence). Trimming left V 5 bases short and J 7 bases short, with 11 bases between. The CDR3 protein is CAWSRGGEAFF. The CDR3 nucleotides are TGTGCCTGGTCCCGGGGCGGTGAAGCTTTCTTT.

There are many counts of this clonotype. The chain joins TRBV28 to TRBJ2-5; 9 bases match TRBD1. The CDR3 length is 15 residues. Germline CDR1 is MDHEN and CDR2 is SYDVKM. V was clipped by 6 bases and J by 0 bases; unmatched bases: 5. CDR3 loop: CASRAGQGNQETQYF. In DNA, the CDR3 is TGTGCCAGCAGAGCGGGACAGGGCAACCAAGAGACCCAGTACTTC.

This clonotype was detected many times. The chain links TRBV7-2 to TRBJ1-2; 10 positions match TRBD1. The length of the CDR3 is 14 residues. The V gene's germline CDR1 is SGHTA and CDR2 FQGNSA. With 6 bases clipped from V and 2 bases from J, the junction kept 3 bases outside the gene matches. The CDR3 loop is CASSLDRGNYGYTF. CDR3 sequence (DNA): TGTGCCAGCAGTTTGGACAGGGGGAACTATGGCTACACCTTC.

The gene calls are TRBV20-1 and TRBJ1-6; D may be TRBD1 (5 bases). Germline assignment: CDR1 DFQATT and CDR2 SNEGSKA (reference sequence). The CDR3 contains 15 residues. Trimming took 1 base from V and 6 from J, leaving 13 bases between them. Here the CDR3 reads CSARVLGQSNSPLHF. Here the CDR3 DNA reads TGCAGTGCTAGAGTTTTGGGGCAGAGTAATTCACCCCTCCACTTT.

The gene calls are TRBV6-2 or TRBV6-3 and TRBJ1-1; 11 bases match TRBD1. In germline, CDR1 is MNHEY, CDR2 SVGEGT. The CDR3 contains 15 residues. Losses at the gene ends were 0 bases for V and 10 bases for J; bases not matched to a gene: 7. The DNA for the CDR3 is TGTGCCAGCAGTTACTCGAGGACAGGGGGCCGCGTAGCTTTCTTT. Translated: CASSYSRTGGRVAFF.

This clonotype was seen ten or more times. J is TRBJ2-7 and V is TRBV28; 9 nucleotides agree with TRBD2. Germline trimming cut 7 bases from V and 5 bases from J; bases unmatched to any gene: 12. This CDR3 contains 15 residues. The germline V gene has CDR1 MDHEN and CDR2 SYDVKM. This chain's CDR3 is CASTTGGSGSNEQYF. DNA of the CDR3: TGTGCCAGCACTACCGGGGGTAGCGGGAGTAACGAGCAGTACTTC.

A note on this clonotype: A read error may explain this, as a much larger clone is one base away. The gene calls are TRBV7-6 and TRBJ2-7; 7 nucleotides align to TRBD1. After removal of 0 bases from V and 3 bases from J, the junction contained 2 bases not matched to a gene. The CDR3 has 14 amino acids. Germline V gene sequence: CDR1 SGHVS, CDR2 FNYEAQ. The CDR3 reads CASSLAGQYYEQYF. The CDR3 nucleotides read TGTGCCAGCAGCTTAGCGGGACAGTACTACGAGCAGTACTTC.

Many counts were recorded for this clonotype. This CDR3 is CASSEFNYEQYF. CDR3 nucleotides: TGTGCCAGCAGTGAGTTTAACTACGAGCAGTACTTC. This rearrangement joins TRBV6-1 to TRBJ2-7; D is undetermined. This CDR3 has 12 residues. The V end lost 3 bases, the J end lost 3 bases, and 6 bases lay between the germline ends. Looked up from germline, CDR1 is MNHNS and CDR2 is SASEGT.

As for this clonotype: The junction does not match germline at one end; this may be a read error. This sequence joins TRBV10-3 and TRBJ1-3, with TRBD1 matching over 8 bases. The CDR3 is 15 amino acids. Germline CDR1 ENHRY, CDR2 SYGVKD. The CDR3, as DNA: TGTGCCATCAGGGGGGACAGGATCTCTGGAAACACCATATGTTTT. This sequence encodes CAIRGDRISGNTICF.

This chain joins TRBV18 and TRBJ2-5; TRBD2 agrees at 11 bases. The CDR3 spans 18 residues. Germline assignment: CDR1 KGHSH and CDR2 LQKENI. The V and J ends lost 1 base and 2 bases, in that order; junction bases with no gene match: 9. The CDR3 DNA follows: TGTGCCAGCTCACCACTTACTAGCGGGAGACGGGGTCAAGAGACCCAGTACTTC. Its translation is CASSPLTSGRRGQETQYF.

V usage is TRBV29-1 and J usage is TRBJ2-7, with D tentatively TRBD1 or TRBD2 (5 bases each). The CDR3 contains 13 residues. The ends were cut back, 0 bases at V and 3 bases at J, with 9 bases in the middle. Germline-derived CDR1 and CDR2 are SQVTM and ANQGSEA. This chain's CDR3 is CSVEERGDYEQYF. The CDR3 coding sequence is TGCAGCGTTGAAGAAAGGGGAGACTACGAGCAGTACTTC.

This clonotype has a count of ten or more. The CDR3 loop reads CSVLLEGQGYGYTF. Here the CDR3 DNA reads TGCAGCGTCTTACTGGAGGGACAGGGCTATGGCTACACCTTC. The chain is built from TRBV29-1 and TRBJ1-2; 9 bases are shared with TRBD1. From germline, CDR1 is SQVTM and CDR2 ANQGSEA. With V trimmed by 6 bases and J by 4 bases, 9 bases remained unmatched. This CDR3 contains 14 residues.

The V call is TRBV2, the J call TRBJ2-1; D unresolved. V shed 7 bases and J shed 9 bases, with 22 bases lying between them. CDR1 and CDR2 from the germline V gene are SNHLY and FYNNEI. This CDR3 is built from 15 residues. The CDR3 DNA reads TGTGCCAGCAACTCGCCCGGAGCGATACTCGGTGAGCAGTTCTTC. Its translation is CASNSPGAILGEQFF.

The V gene is TRBV6-2 or TRBV6-3, the J gene TRBJ1-5; TRBD1 agrees at 9 bases. Trimming at V came to 2 bases and at J to 3 bases, leaving 14 bases not matched to a gene. Germline V gives CDR1 MNHEY, CDR2 SVGEGT. This CDR3 region has 19 residues. CDR3: CASSYEFGTGNRDNQPQHF. In DNA, the CDR3 is TGTGCCAGCAGTTACGAATTTGGGACAGGGAATCGGGACAATCAGCCCCAGCATTTT.

The table lists this clonotype with many counts. V and J are TRBV12-3 or TRBV12-4 and TRBJ1-2; weak D call: TRBD1 (5 bases). The CDR3 runs 15 residues. V gave up 8 bases and J gave up 2 bases, with 18 bases separating them. The CDR3 region is CASLGHGTDNYGYTF. Written as DNA, the CDR3 is TGTGCCAGCTTAGGTCACGGGACGGACAACTATGGCTACACCTTC.

This clonotype was found many times. The chain recombines TRBV12-3 or TRBV12-4 with TRBJ2-7; D may be TRBD1 (6 bases). CDR3 length: 12 residues. Between the trimmed V and J ends, which lost 4 bases and 3 bases, there was a span of 7 bases. The CDR3 loop is CASSSDSYEQYF. The CDR3 DNA reads as TGTGCCAGCAGTTCGGACAGCTACGAGCAGTACTTC.

The chain employs TRBV5-1 and TRBJ2-2, with D tentatively TRBD1 (6 bases). This CDR3 spans 13 amino acids. V lost 5 bases and J 7 bases, leaving 12 bases between the germline ends. Germline CDR1 SGHRS, CDR2 YFSETQ. CDR3 DNA: TGCGCCAGCAGAAGGGACAATATCGGGGAGCTGTTTTTT. Translation gives CASRRDNIGELFF.

This clonotype has at least ten counts. Germline is not matched at one junction end, which may reflect a read error. V usage is TRBV12-3 or TRBV12-4 and J usage is TRBJ2-6; 11 nucleotides align to TRBD1. The CDR3 extends over 17 amino acids. The CDR3 nucleotides read TGTGCCAGCAGTACCTGGACAGGGGGCGCTGGGGCCAACGTCTTGACTTTC. Amino acid sequence: CASSTWTGGAGANVLTF.

This clonotype was observed many times. V is TRBV7-8 and J is TRBJ1-4; D is unclear. Germline V lookup: CDR1 SGHVS, CDR2 FQNEAQ. Trimming removed 1 base at V and 8 bases at J, with 11 bases between. This CDR3 spans 14 amino acids. CDR3 loop: CASSLDGLGEKLFF. The CDR3 coding sequence is TGTGCCAGCAGCTTAGATGGGCTGGGGGAAAAACTGTTTTTT.

This clonotype was detected a few times. The chain couples TRBV20-1 to TRBJ2-7; 8 nucleotides line up with TRBD2. The CDR3 totals 14 residues. The trim removed 5 bases at V and 4 bases at J, leaving 10 bases unmatched. The germline V gene encodes CDR1 DFQATT and CDR2 SNEGSKA (reference sequence). Here the CDR3 DNA reads TGCAGTGCTCCTCCGGGACTAGGTCGGTACGAGCAGTACTTC. Its protein is CSAPPGLGRYEQYF.

This clonotype was detected a few times. The chain links TRBV5-1 to TRBJ2-7; possibly TRBD2 for D (5 bases). V was clipped by 1 base and J by 2 bases, with 10 bases between them. This CDR3 region has 14 residues. The germline CDR1 and CDR2 sequences are SGHRS and YFSETQ. The CDR3 here is CASSLPGKPYEQYF. The CDR3 bases are TGCGCCAGCAGCTTGCCGGGAAAGCCCTACGAGCAGTACTTC.

The V and J genes are TRBV7-3 and TRBJ2-3; D not certain. In germline, CDR1 is SGHTA, CDR2 FQGTGA. The CDR3 consists of 15 residues. The V end was cut by 5 bases, the J end by 6 bases, with 18 bases between. CDR3 sequence reads: CASSAKGRPTDTQYF. CDR3 DNA sequence: TGTGCCAGCAGCGCAAAGGGCCGACCCACGGATACGCAGTATTTT.

The table lists this clonotype with many counts. V is TRBV12-3 or TRBV12-4 and J is TRBJ2-5; tentative D call: TRBD1 (5 bases). The CDR3 runs 14 residues. The V gene lost 4 bases and the J gene lost 4 bases, with 13 bases spanning the gap. The CDR3 spells CASSWVGVGETQYF. In DNA, the CDR3 is TGTGCCAGCAGTTGGGTAGGGGTTGGAGAGACCCAGTACTTC.